This T cell receptor beta chain was captured by sequencing in a study of CD8 T cells in ankylosing spondylitis. Findings and limits, study-wide: Eight highly homologous variants formed a TCR beta motif that appeared characteristic of ankylosing spondylitis blood. Several of the motif variants were reported before in synovial fluid and blood from reactive arthritis. Researchers report that disease-linked clones proved CD8+ and relatively rare in peripheral blood. Reportedly, matched ankylosing spondylitis synovial fluid was significantly enriched for disease-linked clones.

Library preparation for TCR beta used quantitative 5'-RACE with molecular barcodes. TCRdb analysed the 5' RACE reads with MiXCR anew, one entry per CDR3 protein. The sample records approximately 440,000 distinct CDR3 sequences, roughly 17% being singletons. This clonotype was observed a few times. Its cognate antigen is unknown. Trimming took 6 bases from V and 5 from J, leaving 16 bases between them. This CDR3 region has 14 residues. CDR1 MNHEY and CDR2 SVGEGT come from the germline V gene. This receptor was taken from a male donor with ankylosing spondylitis. The chain joins TRBV6-2 or TRBV6-3 to TRBJ1-1; D call uncertain. The sequenced sample consisted of blood, either unsorted or a sorted T cell fraction (not recorded which). CDR3 sequence: CASRFDESGTEAFF. The CDR3 nucleotides are TGTGCCAGCAGATTCGACGAATCTGGGACTGAAGCTTTCTTT.